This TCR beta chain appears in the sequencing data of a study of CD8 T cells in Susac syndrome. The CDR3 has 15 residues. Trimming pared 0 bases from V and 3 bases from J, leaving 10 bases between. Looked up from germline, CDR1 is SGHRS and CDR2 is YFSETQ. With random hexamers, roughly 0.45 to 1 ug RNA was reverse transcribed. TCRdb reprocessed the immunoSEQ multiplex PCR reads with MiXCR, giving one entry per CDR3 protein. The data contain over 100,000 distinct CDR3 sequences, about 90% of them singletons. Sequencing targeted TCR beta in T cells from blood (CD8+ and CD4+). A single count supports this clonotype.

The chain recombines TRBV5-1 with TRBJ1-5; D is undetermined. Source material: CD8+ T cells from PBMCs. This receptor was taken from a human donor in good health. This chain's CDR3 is CASSLDQPFNQPQHF. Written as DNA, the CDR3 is TGCGCCAGCAGCTTGGATCAGCCTTTCAATCAGCCCCAGCATTTT. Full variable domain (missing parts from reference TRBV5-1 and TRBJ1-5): KAGVTQTPRYLIKTRGQQVTLSCSPISGHRSVSWYQQTPGQGLQFLFEYFSETQRNKGNFPGRFSGRQFSNSRSEMNVSTLELGDSALYLCASSLDQPFNQPQHFGDGTRLSIL.